This T cell receptor beta chain was recorded in a study of OX40 agonist ivuxolimab in advanced cancers. The study in broad terms: Ivuxolimab was an agonistic, fully human IgG2 monoclonal antibody directed against OX40 (CD134), a costimulatory receptor. Intravenous ivuxolimab was administered to patients every 2 weeks at six dose levels: 0.01, 0.1, 0.3, 1.5, 3 and 10 mg/kg. Of the roughly 51 patients in dose escalation, about 19 had hepatocellular carcinoma, about 15 had melanoma, 9 had renal cell carcinoma and 9 had head and neck cancer. A male proportion of under 85% and a mean age of 60 years, ranging from roughly 23 to 80, were recorded for the dose-escalation cohort. Patients were allowed to have had prior anti-PD-1, anti-PD-L1 or anti-CTLA-4 therapy, and about 40% of the dose-escalation patients had been treated with checkpoint inhibitors. Partial responses occurred in three dose-escalation patients: two with cutaneous melanoma and one with hepatocellular carcinoma. Peripheral TCRbeta sequencing was intended to test whether TCR sequence diversity was altered and clonal T-cell expansion was caused by ivuxolimab. The monotherapy dose-escalation portion (N ≈ 50 patients) of the phase I ivuxolimab trial is reported in the paper.

Patients with autoimmune disease history or receiving systemic immunosuppression were excluded from the trial. Peripheral blood for TCR sequencing was collected from all dose cohorts at baseline, on cycle 4 day 1, and on cycle 7 day 1. Samples came from an open-label, multicenter, first-in-human phase I dose-escalation trial of ivuxolimab. Adults with locally advanced or metastatic melanoma, renal cell carcinoma, hepatocellular carcinoma or head and neck squamous cell carcinoma were enrolled in the trial. CD4+ and CD8+ T cells were sorted separately from peripheral blood before TCR sequencing. The study at large found these results: Clonal expansion of both CD4+ and CD8+ blood T cells was observed from baseline to week 6 at doses 0.1 to 3.0 mg/kg. Low levels of normalized T-cell clonal expansion were also shown by some nonresponding patients. Partial responders in the 0.1-3.0 mg/kg groups had among the lowest normalized peripheral clonal expansion, especially among CD8+ T cells. On average, CD8+ T cells showed more expanded clones than CD4+ T cells after ivuxolimab. Which antigens the clonally expanded peripheral T cells were specific for was not determined.

Trimmed from V: 2 bases; trimmed from J: 7 bases; junction bases lacking a gene match: 5. According to the germline V gene, CDR1 reads LGHNA and CDR2 reads YSLEER. From the cysteine up to the phenylalanine, the CDR3 has a length of 15 residues. Only the CDR3 DNA stays, 45 bases, in frame from base 1. Turning to this clone: No antigen is known for it. Base quality data are lacking; no much larger clone is found one base away.

For sequencing of the TCRbeta CDR3 region, genomic DNA was extracted from the sorted cells. The immunoSEQ Assay was used for sequencing of TCRbeta CDR3 regions. TCRdb's version of the immuneACCESS table is confined to in-frame rearrangements and falls short of the full clone set. An unresolved V gene accounts for under half of the shortfall where checked; the remainder is of unknown origin. This sample is represented by under 20,000 clones; approximately 80% of them were singletons. Jointly, the top ten make up under 4% of the sample. The sequence came from an adult with an advanced solid tumor such as melanoma, head and neck, liver or kidney cancer. Sequences were derived from CD4+ or CD8+ T cells sorted from blood, sampled in a trial of the OX40 agonist ivuxolimab. In this chain, TRBV4-3 is recombined with TRBJ1-4; 9 nucleotides in the junction match TRBD1. The bases read TGCGCCAGCAGCCAACAAGGGACAGGGACTGAAAAACTGTTTTTT. This encodes CASSQQGTGTEKLFF.